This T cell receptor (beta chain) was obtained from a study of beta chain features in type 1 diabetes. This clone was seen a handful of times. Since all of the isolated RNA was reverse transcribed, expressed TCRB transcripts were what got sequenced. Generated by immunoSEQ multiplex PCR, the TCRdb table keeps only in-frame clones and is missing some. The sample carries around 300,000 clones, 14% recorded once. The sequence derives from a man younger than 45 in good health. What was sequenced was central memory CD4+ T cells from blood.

DNA for the CDR3: TGTGCCAGCAGTCTACAGGGACGCAACTATGGCTACACCTTC. This sequence encodes CASSLQGRNYGYTF. V is TRBV5-6 and J is TRBJ1-2, with D possibly matching TRBD1 (6 bases). V was clipped by 5 bases and J by 2 bases, with 13 bases between them. CDR1 is SGHDT and CDR2 is YYEEEE in the germline V gene. The CDR3 extends over 14 amino acids.